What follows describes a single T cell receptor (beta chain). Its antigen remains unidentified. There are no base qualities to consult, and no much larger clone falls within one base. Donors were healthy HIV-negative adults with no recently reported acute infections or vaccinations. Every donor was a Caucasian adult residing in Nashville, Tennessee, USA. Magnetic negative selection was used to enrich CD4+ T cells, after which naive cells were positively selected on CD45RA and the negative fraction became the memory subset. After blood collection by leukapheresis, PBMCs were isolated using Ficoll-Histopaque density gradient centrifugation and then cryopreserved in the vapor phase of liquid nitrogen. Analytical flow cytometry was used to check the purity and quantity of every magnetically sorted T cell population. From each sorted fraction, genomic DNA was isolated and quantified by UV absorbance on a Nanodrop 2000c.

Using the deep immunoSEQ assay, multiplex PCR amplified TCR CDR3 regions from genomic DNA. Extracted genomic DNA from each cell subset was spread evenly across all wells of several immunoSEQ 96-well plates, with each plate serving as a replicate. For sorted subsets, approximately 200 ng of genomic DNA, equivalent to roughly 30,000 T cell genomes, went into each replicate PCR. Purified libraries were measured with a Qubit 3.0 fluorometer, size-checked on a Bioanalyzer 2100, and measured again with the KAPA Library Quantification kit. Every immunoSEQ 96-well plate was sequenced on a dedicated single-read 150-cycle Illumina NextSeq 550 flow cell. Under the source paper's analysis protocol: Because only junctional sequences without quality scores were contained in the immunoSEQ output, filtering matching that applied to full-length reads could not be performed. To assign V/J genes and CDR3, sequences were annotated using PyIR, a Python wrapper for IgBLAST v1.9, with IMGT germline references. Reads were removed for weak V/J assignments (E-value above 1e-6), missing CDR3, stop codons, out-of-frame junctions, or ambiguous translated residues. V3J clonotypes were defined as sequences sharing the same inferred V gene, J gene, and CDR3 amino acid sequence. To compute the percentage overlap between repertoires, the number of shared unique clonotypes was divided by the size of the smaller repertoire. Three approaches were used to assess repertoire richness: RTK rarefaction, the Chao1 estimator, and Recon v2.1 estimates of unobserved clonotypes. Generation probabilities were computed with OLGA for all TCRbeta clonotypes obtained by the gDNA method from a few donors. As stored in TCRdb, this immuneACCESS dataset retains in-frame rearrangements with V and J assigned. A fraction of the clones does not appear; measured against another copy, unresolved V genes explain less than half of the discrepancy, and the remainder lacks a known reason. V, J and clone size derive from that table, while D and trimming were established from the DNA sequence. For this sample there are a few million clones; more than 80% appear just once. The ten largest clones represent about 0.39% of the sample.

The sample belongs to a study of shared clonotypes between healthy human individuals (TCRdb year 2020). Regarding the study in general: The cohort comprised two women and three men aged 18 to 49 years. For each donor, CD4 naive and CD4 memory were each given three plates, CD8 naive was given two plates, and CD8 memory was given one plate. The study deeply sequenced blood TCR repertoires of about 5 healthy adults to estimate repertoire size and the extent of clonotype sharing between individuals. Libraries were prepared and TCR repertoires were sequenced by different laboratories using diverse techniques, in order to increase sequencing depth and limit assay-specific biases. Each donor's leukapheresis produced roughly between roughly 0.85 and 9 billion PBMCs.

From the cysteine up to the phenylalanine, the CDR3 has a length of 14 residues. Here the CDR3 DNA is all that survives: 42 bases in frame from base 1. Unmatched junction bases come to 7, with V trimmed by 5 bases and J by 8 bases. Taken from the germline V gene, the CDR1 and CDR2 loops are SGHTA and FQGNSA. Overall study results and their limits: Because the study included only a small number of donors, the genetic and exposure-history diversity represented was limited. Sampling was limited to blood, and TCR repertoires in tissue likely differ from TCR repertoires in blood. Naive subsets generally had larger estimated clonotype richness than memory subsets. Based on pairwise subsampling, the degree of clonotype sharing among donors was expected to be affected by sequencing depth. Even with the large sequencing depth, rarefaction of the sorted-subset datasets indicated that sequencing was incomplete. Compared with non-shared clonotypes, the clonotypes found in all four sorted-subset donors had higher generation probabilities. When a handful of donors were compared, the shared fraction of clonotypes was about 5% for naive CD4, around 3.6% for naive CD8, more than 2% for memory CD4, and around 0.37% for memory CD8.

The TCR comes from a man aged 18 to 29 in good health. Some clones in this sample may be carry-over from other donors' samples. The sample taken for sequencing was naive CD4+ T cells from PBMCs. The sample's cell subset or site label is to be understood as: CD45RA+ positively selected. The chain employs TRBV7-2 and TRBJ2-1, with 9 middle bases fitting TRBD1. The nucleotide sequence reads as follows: TGTGCCAGCAGCGTACAGGGGGCACGCGATGAGCAGTTCTTC. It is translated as CASSVQGARDEQFF. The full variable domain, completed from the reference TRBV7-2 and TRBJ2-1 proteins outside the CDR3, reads GAGVSQSPSNKVTEKGKDVELRCDPISGHTALYWYRQSLGQGLEFLIYFQGNSAPDKSGLPSDRFSAERTGGSVSTLTIQRTQQEDSAVYLCASSVQGARDEQFFGPGTRLTVL.